Sequencing of this T cell receptor beta chain was carried out in a study of response to subunit inactivated influenza vaccine. TCRdb fed the RT-PCR reads into MiXCR, producing one record per CDR3 protein. The table shows over 400,000 distinct CDR3 sequences, with 13% occurring only once. This clonotype was found a few times. CDR3 size: 14 residues. Germline CDR1 SGHNT, CDR2 YENEEA. Trimming left V 5 bases short and J 7 bases short, with 17 bases between. This sample comprised PBMCs from blood, obtained about 40 days after vaccination. The clonotype was recovered from a man aged 45 to 65 who received an inactivated influenza vaccine. The chain links TRBV11-3 to TRBJ2-5; D is perhaps TRBD1 (5 bases). The CDR3 spells CASSKDSPQGTQYF. CDR3 in DNA: TGTGCCAGCAGCAAAGACAGTCCTCAGGGGACCCAGTACTTC. Filled out from reference TRBV11-3 and TRBJ2-5, the complete variable domain reads EAGVVQSPRYKIIEKKQPVAFWCNPISGHNTLYWYLQNLGQGPELLIRYENEEAVDDSQLPKDRFSAERLKGVDSTLKIQPAELGDSAVYLCASSKDSPQGTQYFGPGTRLLVL.